The entry below describes one T cell receptor beta chain. CDR3 length: 15 amino acids. With 5 bases clipped from V and 8 bases from J, the junction kept 9 bases outside the gene matches. CDR1 and CDR2 from the germline V gene are MNHNY and SVGAGI (reference sequence). The primer mix had 60 Vbeta and 13 Jbeta primers. Using immunoSEQ multiplex PCR, the repertoire was profiled, and TCRdb retains in-frame clones only, with some absent. This sample yields under 200,000 clones, of which about 79% are seen a single time; over 11% belongs to the top ten. These data originate in a study of cytomegalovirus exposure and HLA in healthy donors.

The chain couples TRBV6-6 to TRBJ2-1; 10 bases match TRBD1. Source material: PBMCs. This TCR was recovered from a man between 50 and 59 years old in good health and CMV-seropositive. CDR3 coding DNA: TGTGCCAGCAGTCCCGGACAGGGGGGCATGGATGAGCAGTTCTTC. This translates into CASSPGQGGMDEQFF.